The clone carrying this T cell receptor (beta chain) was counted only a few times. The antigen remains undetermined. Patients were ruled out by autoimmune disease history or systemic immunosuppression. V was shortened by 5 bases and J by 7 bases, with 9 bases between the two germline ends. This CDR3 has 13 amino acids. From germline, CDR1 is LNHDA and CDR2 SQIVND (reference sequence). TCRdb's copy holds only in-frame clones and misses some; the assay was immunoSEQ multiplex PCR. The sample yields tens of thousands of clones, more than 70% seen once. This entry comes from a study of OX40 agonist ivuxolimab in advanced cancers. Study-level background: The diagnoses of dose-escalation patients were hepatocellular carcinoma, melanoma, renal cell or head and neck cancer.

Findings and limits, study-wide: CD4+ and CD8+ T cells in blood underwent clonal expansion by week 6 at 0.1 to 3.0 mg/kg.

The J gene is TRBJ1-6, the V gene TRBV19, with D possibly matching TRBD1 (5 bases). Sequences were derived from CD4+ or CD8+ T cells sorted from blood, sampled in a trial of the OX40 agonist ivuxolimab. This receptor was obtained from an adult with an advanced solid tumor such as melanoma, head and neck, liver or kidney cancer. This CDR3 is CASSPGGNSPLHF. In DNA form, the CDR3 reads TGTGCCAGTAGTCCGGGGGGGAATTCACCCCTCCACTTT. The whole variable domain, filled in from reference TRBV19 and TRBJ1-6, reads DGGITQSPKYLFRKEGQNVTLSCEQNLNHDAMYWYRQDPGQGLRLIYYSQIVNDFQKGDIAEGYSVSREKKESFPLTVTSAQKNPTAFYLCASSPGGNSPLHFGNGTRLTVT.